One and the same sample provided the 14 T cell receptor beta chains below, sequenced in a study of blood T cell repertoires in COVID-19 (dated by TCRdb to 2019 to 2021). The library was produced with the immunoSEQ multiplex PCR assay. TCRdb's version of the immuneACCESS table is confined to in-frame rearrangements and falls short of the full clone set. An unresolved V gene accounts for under half of the shortfall where checked; the remainder is of unknown origin. In all, the sample holds 330,000 or so clones, and 80% to 90% of those were seen once. Around 9.9% of the sample lies in the top ten. The sequenced material came from peripheral blood. The receptors were sampled from a man under 40 with COVID-19, enrolled during active disease.

V gene TRBV9 combines with J gene TRBJ1-1; unclear D gene. Germline V gene data show CDR1 as SGDLS and CDR2 as YYNGEE. The CDR3 extends over 13 amino acids. Trimming took off 3 bases at V and 3 bases at J, with 9 bases between the two ends. The CDR3 DNA follows: TGTGCCAGCAGCGAGGCGGGGTACACTGAAGCTTTCTTT. As protein: CASSEAGYTEAFF.

The chain links TRBV27 to TRBJ1-4; D possibly corresponds to TRBD1 (6 bases). The V end lost 5 bases, the J end lost 3 bases, and 13 bases lay between the germline ends. Germline V gene lookup returns CDR1 MNHEY and CDR2 SMNVEV (reference sequence). The CDR3 covers 15 residues. CDR3: CASSRDRIPNEKLFF. CDR3 DNA sequence: TGTGCCAGCAGTAGAGACAGGATTCCTAATGAAAAACTGTTTTTT.

V gene TRBV27 combines with J gene TRBJ1-3; TRBD1 is a possible D gene (5 bases). Between the trimmed V and J ends, which lost 0 bases and 0 bases, there was a span of 9 bases. The CDR3 has 16 residues. Per the germline V gene, CDR1 is MNHEY and CDR2 is SMNVEV (reference sequence). Here the CDR3 DNA reads TGTGCCAGCAGTTTATCGAGGAGGGGCTCTGGAAACACCATATATTTT. Translating it yields CASSLSRRGSGNTIYF.

This clone was picked up a small number of times. The rearrangement links TRBV5-6 to TRBJ1-5; the D gene is possibly TRBD1 (6 bases). Trimming left V 3 bases short and J 3 bases short, with 16 bases between. Per germline, CDR1 SGHDT and CDR2 YYEEEE. The CDR3 is 16 amino acids. The CDR3 spells CASSSYRTAINQPQHF. DNA for the CDR3: TGTGCCAGCAGCTCCTATCGGACAGCGATCAATCAGCCCCAGCATTTT.

The chain uses TRBV4-2 and TRBJ2-3, with 11 nucleotides matching TRBD2. With V trimmed by 4 bases and J by 3 bases, 3 bases remained unmatched. CDR1 LGHNA and CDR2 YNFKEQ come from the germline V gene. This CDR3 is built from 15 residues. This CDR3 reads CASSLTSGGTDTQYF. The CDR3 DNA follows: TGTGCCAGCAGCCTTACTAGCGGGGGAACAGATACGCAGTATTTT.

The chain is built from TRBV28 and TRBJ2-5; 12 nucleotides agree with TRBD1. The CDR3 contains 15 residues. Per germline, CDR1 MDHEN and CDR2 SYDVKM. V was clipped by 4 bases and J by 4 bases; unmatched bases: 4. CDR3 in amino acids: CASSSGQGAGETQYF. For the CDR3, the DNA is TGTGCCAGCAGTTCGGGACAGGGGGCGGGAGAGACCCAGTACTTC.

The sample holds a few counts of this clone. One end of the junction fails to match germline, which may point to a read error. The chain is built from TRBV7-3 and TRBJ2-7, with 11 bases identical to TRBD2. The CDR3 runs 15 residues. CDR1 is SGHTA and CDR2 is FQGTGA in the germline V gene. As DNA, the CDR3 is TGTGCCAGCAGCCTAACTAGCGGGAGTACGTACGAGCAGTACTTC. It codes for CASSLTSGSTYEQYF.

J is TRBJ2-5 and V is TRBV4-2; D may be TRBD2 (6 bases). This CDR3 is 17 amino acids long. V shed 3 bases and J shed 1 base, with 18 bases lying between them. Germline V lookup: CDR1 LGHNA, CDR2 YNFKEQ. The CDR3: CASSHKGYGGVQETQYF. DNA of the CDR3: TGTGCCAGCAGCCACAAGGGGTACGGGGGAGTCCAAGAGACCCAGTACTTC.

This rearrangement joins TRBV5-1 to TRBJ2-3, with D perhaps matching TRBD2 (6 bases). This CDR3 has 17 residues. V was clipped by 0 bases and J by 5 bases, with 19 bases between them. The germline V gene encodes CDR1 SGHRS and CDR2 YFSETQ. The CDR3 loop reads CASSLEGGVQTGDTQYF. The CDR3 bases are TGCGCCAGCAGCTTGGAGGGAGGTGTGCAGACGGGAGATACGCAGTATTTT.

The chain joins TRBV29-1 to TRBJ2-1; 7 bases match TRBD1. Unmatched junction bases numbered 3, after V lost 4 bases and J lost 0 bases. From germline, CDR1 is SQVTM and CDR2 ANQGSEA. The CDR3 covers 14 residues. The CDR3, as DNA: TGCAGCGTTGCCAGGGGGATCTCCTACAATGAGCAGTTCTTC. Translating gives CSVARGISYNEQFF.

The chain is built from TRBV6-2 or TRBV6-3 and TRBJ2-7, with a tentative D call TRBD1 (5 bases). The germline V and J ends were trimmed by 3 bases and 3 bases, with 15 bases remaining between them. Per germline, CDR1 MNHEY and CDR2 SVGEGT. This CDR3 spans 15 amino acids. This CDR3 is CASSYSQGSRYEQYF. The CDR3 region has the DNA TGTGCCAGCAGTTATAGTCAGGGATCTCGCTACGAGCAGTACTTC.

In nucleotides, the CDR3 is TGCGCCAGCAGTAGGACAGGGCTCAATGAGCAGTTCTTC. Its protein is CASSRTGLNEQFF. The genes are TRBV5-1 and TRBJ2-1; the match to TRBD1 covers 8 bases. The germline CDR1 and CDR2 sequences are SGHRS and YFSETQ. With 5 bases clipped from V and 6 bases from J, the junction kept 4 bases outside the gene matches. The CDR3 is 13 residues long. The whole variable domain, remainder taken from reference TRBV5-1 and TRBJ2-1, is KAGVTQTPRYLIKTRGQQVTLSCSPISGHRSVSWYQQTPGQGLQFLFEYFSETQRNKGNFPGRFSGRQFSNSRSEMNVSTLELGDSALYLCASSRTGLNEQFFGPGTRLTVL.

This chain links TRBV5-4 with TRBJ2-5, with a possible D match to TRBD2 (6 bases). V dropped 0 bases and J dropped 5 bases, with 14 bases sitting between them. CDR1 is SGHNT, CDR2 YYREEE, per germline (reference sequence). The CDR3 has 15 residues. DNA for the CDR3: TGTGCCAGCAGCTTGGAGGCCATGGGGAGGGAGACCCAGTACTTC. It codes for CASSLEAMGRETQYF. Filled out from reference TRBV5-4 and TRBJ2-5, the complete variable domain reads ETGVTQSPTHLIKTRGQQVTLRCSSQSGHNTVSWYQQALGQGPQFIFQYYREEENGRGNFPPRFSGLQFPNYSSELNVNALELDDSALYLCASSLEAMGRETQYFGPGTRLLVL.

The chain combines TRBV7-2 with TRBJ2-3; TRBD2 might be the D (7 bases). Per germline, CDR1 SGHTA and CDR2 FQGNSA. Between the trimmed V and J ends, which lost 5 bases and 3 bases, there was a span of 27 bases. The CDR3 sequence is 19 residues long. CDR3 DNA: TGTGCCAGCAGCCAATCGACAACCCGGGGGGCTCGAGGGACAGATACGCAGTATTTT. Its translation is CASSQSTTRGARGTDTQYF.